A selection of T cell receptor beta chains follows, all from one sample in a study of cytomegalovirus exposure and HLA in healthy donors. Repertoires were generated with immunoSEQ multiplex PCR, while TCRdb's copy carries only in-frame clones and drops some. The table lists fewer than 200,000 clones, around three quarters of them singletons. Input material: PBMCs. These receptors all come from a boy aged 10-17 years in good health and CMV-seronegative. CDR3s leave out the opening cysteine and the closing phenylalanine or tryptophan. The order of the fields is V gene, D gene, CDR3 protein. A D gene is named only where the DNA matches it firmly.

V: TRBV6-5
D: NA
CDR3: ASSSAGPTRNEQF

V: TRBV7-2
D: TRBD2
CDR3: ASSLSGTSVNEQF

V: TRBV27
D: TRBD1
CDR3: ASSSGTAAEKLF

V: TRBV29-1
D: NA
CDR3: SVSVLNTIY

V: TRBV18
D: NA
CDR3: ASSPRGASTDTQY

V: TRBV10-3
D: TRBD1
CDR3: AIKTGVSAGELF

V: TRBV19
D: NA
CDR3: ASSIRGYTPYNEQF

V: TRBV7-8
D: NA
CDR3: ASSLLAGAQH

V: TRBV5-6
D: TRBD2
CDR3: ASSLGTSGPHTQY

V: TRBV6-1
D: NA
CDR3: ASRATPSEAF

V: TRBV5-6
D: NA
CDR3: ASSSSEGGASYNEQF

V: TRBV7-9
D: NA
CDR3: SSSYSTGPTGELF

V: TRBV19
D: NA
CDR3: ASTAGFGYEQY

V: TRBV30
D: NA
CDR3: AWSRIVGTEQF

V: TRBV7-6
D: NA
CDR3: ASSLGGFNQPQH

V: TRBV28
D: TRBD2
CDR3: ATKGTSGRGYNEQF

V: TRBV9
D: TRBD1
CDR3: ASSPADRVYGNTIY

V: TRBV30
D: NA
CDR3: AGIRGNTGELF

V: TRBV6-1
D: TRBD1
CDR3: ASSGRRTGEPQH

V: TRBV6-1
D: NA
CDR3: ATNRDSNYGYT

V: TRBV7-9
D: NA
CDR3: ASSLGQSNQPQH

V: TRBV6-4
D: TRBD2
CDR3: ASSDRAGGTTDTQY

V: TRBV28
D: NA
CDR3: ASSRPGLRRETQY

V: TRBV11-2
D: TRBD1
CDR3: ASSSLRDRANEKLF

V: TRBV7-2
D: TRBD2
CDR3: ASSLLAGVGEQY

V: TRBV6-6
D: TRBD1
CDR3: ASSHRDRKNIQY

V: TRBV15
D: NA
CDR3: ATSRDPQASANTEAF

V: TRBV9
D: NA
CDR3: ASSLEGVSSGNTIY

V: TRBV9
D: TRBD2
CDR3: ASSVSSGPRVTGELF

V: TRBV6-5
D: TRBD1
CDR3: ASRSGGRYEQY

V: TRBV13
D: NA
CDR3: ASSQPASGEQY

V: TRBV18
D: TRBD1
CDR3: ASSPEGTAYTEAF

V: TRBV12-5
D: TRBD1
CDR3: ASGSGTGLNTEAF

V: TRBV7-2
D: NA
CDR3: ASSLAPGRPKNIQY

V: TRBV25-1
D: TRBD1
CDR3: ASSYRGRGTDTQY

V: TRBV6-5
D: TRBD1
CDR3: ASSLSGGGYT

V: TRBV4-3
D: TRBD1
CDR3: ASSHGTGEANYGYT

V: TRBV11-1
D: NA
CDR3: ASSLGGGLQYTNEQF

V: TRBV9
D: NA
CDR3: ASSLDGALKNIQY

V: TRBV12-5
D: TRBD2
CDR3: ASGVGLAGVSTGELF

V: TRBV11-3
D: TRBD2
CDR3: ASRPGLAGGPIYEQY

V: TRBV19
D: NA
CDR3: ASTPRGRDQPQH

V: TRBV5-6
D: NA
CDR3: ASSDNQETQY

V: TRBV9
D: NA
CDR3: ASSVDGQGVGGELF

V: TRBV13
D: TRBD2
CDR3: ASSFDGGRGYNEQF

V: TRBV11-2
D: TRBD2
CDR3: ASSPTGTSGRFYEQY

V: TRBV30
D: TRBD2
CDR3: AWSAGGLAGGETQY

V: TRBV25-1
D: NA
CDR3: ASSEIGGNYGYT

V: TRBV15
D: NA
CDR3: ATSRDRVPTGELF

V: TRBV7-3
D: TRBD2
CDR3: ASSLWPGLGGETQY

V: TRBV7-2
D: TRBD2
CDR3: ASSNLAGMINEQF

V: TRBV10-2
D: NA
CDR3: ASWGRDGDGPPGGYNSPLH

V: TRBV19
D: NA
CDR3: ASSDRAYEQY

V: TRBV18
D: NA
CDR3: ASSARGMATEAF